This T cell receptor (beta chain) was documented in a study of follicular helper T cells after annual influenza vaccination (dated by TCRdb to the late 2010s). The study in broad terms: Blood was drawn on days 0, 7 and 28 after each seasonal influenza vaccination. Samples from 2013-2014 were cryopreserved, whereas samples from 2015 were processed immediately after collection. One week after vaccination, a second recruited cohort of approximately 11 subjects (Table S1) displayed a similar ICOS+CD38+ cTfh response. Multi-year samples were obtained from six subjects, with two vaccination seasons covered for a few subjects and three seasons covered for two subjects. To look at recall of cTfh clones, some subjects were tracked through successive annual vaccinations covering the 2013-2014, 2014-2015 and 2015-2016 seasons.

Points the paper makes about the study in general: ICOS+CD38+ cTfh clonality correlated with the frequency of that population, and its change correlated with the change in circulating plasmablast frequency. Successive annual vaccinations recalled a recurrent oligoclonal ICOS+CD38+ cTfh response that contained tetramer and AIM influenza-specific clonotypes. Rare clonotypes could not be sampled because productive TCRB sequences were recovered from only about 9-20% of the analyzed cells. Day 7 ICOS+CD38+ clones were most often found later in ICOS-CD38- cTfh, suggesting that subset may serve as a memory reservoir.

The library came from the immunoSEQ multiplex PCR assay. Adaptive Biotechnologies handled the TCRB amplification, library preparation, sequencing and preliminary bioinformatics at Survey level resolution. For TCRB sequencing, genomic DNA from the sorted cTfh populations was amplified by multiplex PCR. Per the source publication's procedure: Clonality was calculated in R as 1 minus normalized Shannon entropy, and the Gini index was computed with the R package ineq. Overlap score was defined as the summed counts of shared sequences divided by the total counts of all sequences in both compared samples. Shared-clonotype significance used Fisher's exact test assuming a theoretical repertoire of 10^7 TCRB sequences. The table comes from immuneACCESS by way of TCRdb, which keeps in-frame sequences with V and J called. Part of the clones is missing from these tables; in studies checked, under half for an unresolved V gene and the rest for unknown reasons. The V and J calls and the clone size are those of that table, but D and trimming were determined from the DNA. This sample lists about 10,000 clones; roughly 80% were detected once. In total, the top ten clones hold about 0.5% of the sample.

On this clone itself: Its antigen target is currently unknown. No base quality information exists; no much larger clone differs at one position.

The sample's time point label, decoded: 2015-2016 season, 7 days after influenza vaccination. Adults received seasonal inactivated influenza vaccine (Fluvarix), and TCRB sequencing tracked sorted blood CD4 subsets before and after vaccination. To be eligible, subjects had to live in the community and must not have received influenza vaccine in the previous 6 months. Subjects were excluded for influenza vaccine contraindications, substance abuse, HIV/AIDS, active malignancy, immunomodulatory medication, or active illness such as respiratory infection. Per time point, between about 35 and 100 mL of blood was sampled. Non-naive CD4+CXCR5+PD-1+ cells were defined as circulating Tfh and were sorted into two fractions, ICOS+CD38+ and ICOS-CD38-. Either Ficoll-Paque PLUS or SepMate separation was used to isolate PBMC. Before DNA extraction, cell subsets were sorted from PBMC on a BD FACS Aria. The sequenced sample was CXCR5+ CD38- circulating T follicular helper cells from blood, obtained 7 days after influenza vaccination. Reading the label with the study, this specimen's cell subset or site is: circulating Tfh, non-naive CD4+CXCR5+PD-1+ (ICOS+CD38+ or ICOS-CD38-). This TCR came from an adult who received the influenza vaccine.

The CDR3 is CASSLERGRIDTQYF. The DNA reads as follows: TGTGCCAGCAGCTTAGAGCGGGGCCGGATAGATACGCAGTATTTT. The rearranged segments are TRBV7-2 and TRBJ2-3, and TRBD2 matches 7 of the central bases. In the germline V gene, CDR1 corresponds to SGHTA and CDR2 to FQGNSA. The CDR3 covers 15 residues, taking in both the cysteine and the phenylalanine. Only the CDR3 portion is preserved as DNA: 45 bases, with reading frame beginning at the first base. Compared with germline, V lacks 1 base and J lacks 5 bases; bases without a gene match: 6.